The rows below give T cell receptor beta chains drawn from one sample of a study of T cells in Graves' hyperthyroidism and ophthalmopathy. TCRdb independently ran MiXCR on the multiplex PCR reads; one entry per CDR3 protein. In the table there are hundreds of thousands of distinct CDR3 sequences, just over 35% of which are singletons. The sample was blood. The receptors stem from a woman in her forties with Graves' hyperthyroidism. CDR3s include the opening cysteine and the closing phenylalanine or tryptophan. A D gene is named only where the DNA matches it firmly. Size tells how often a clone was seen (once, few, many) or the class of an expanded clone, and some rows leave it out.

v_call,clone_size,d_call,j_call,cdr3_nt,cdr3_aa
TRBV29-1,many,-,TRBJ1-5,TGCAGCGTTGGTGCGGGTGGCAATCAGCCCCAGCATTTT,CSVGAGGNQPQHF
TRBV29-1,many,-,TRBJ1-1,TGCAGCGGGGTGAACACTGAAGCTTTCTTT,CSGVNTEAFF
TRBV20-1,many,-,TRBJ1-2,TGCAGTGCTAGAGATCTCGGGAGTTATAACTATGGCTACACCTTC,CSARDLGSYNYGYTF
TRBV24-1,-,-,TRBJ1-1,TGTGCCACCTTATACAGCACTGAAGCTTTCTTT,CATLYSTEAFF
TRBV28,once,TRBD1,TRBJ2-7,TGTGCCAGCAGTTTCGGTTTTGACAGGGGATTCGAGCAGTACTTC,CASSFGFDRGFEQYF
TRBV6-6,-,-,TRBJ2-5,TGTGCCAGCAGTTACTCGAGGATGGATACCCAGTACTTC,CASSYSRMDTQYF
TRBV6-5,many,-,TRBJ2-2,TGTGCCAGCAGTTACCCAAACGGGGAGCTGTTTTTT,CASSYPNGELFF
TRBV14,many,-,TRBJ1-3,TGTGCCAGCAGCCAAGTACGCCTCGACTTGACTCGAAACACCATATATTTT,CASSQVRLDLTRNTIYF
TRBV28,-,-,TRBJ1-1,TGTGCCAGCAGTCCACAACCACCAGGGAACACTGAAGCTTTCTTT,CASSPQPPGNTEAFF
TRBV6-7,-,-,TRBJ2-2,TGTGCCAGCAGTTACCCCTCGACCGAGACAGGACCGAACACCGGGGAGCTGTTTTTT,CASSYPSTETGPNTGELFF
TRBV7-2,-,-,TRBJ2-5,TGTGCCAGCAGCCCCTGGGGGGGCGGTGTTGTGGAGACCCAGTACTTC,CASSPWGGGVVETQYF
TRBV29-1,-,-,TRBJ1-1,TGCAGCGTTGTGAATCGGCTAAACACTGAAGCTTTCTTT,CSVVNRLNTEAFF
TRBV6-5,many,-,TRBJ2-7,TGTGCCAGCAGTCTCCGTAATACCTACGAGCAGTACTTC,CASSLRNTYEQYF
TRBV25-1,few,TRBD2,TRBJ2-7,TGTGCCAGCAGCCAAGATATCCGGGAGGCGATCTACGAGCAGTACTTC,CASSQDIREAIYEQYF
TRBV7-8,-,TRBD1,TRBJ2-1,TGTGCCAGCAGCTCGCGCCGGGACAGGGGCTACAATGAGCAGTTCTTC,CASSSRRDRGYNEQFF
TRBV4-3,few,-,TRBJ1-2,TGCGCCAGCAGCCAAGACCCGGGGAGCTCACTCTATGGCTACACCTTC,CASSQDPGSSLYGYTF
TRBV4-3,-,TRBD2,TRBJ2-7,TGCGCCAGCAGCCAAGCGAGTAGCGGGAGTTACGAGCAGTACTTC,CASSQASSGSYEQYF
TRBV15,-,-,TRBJ2-3,TGTGCCACCAGCAGAGGGTCTAGCACAGATACGCAGTATTTT,CATSRGSSTDTQYF
TRBV9,many,-,TRBJ2-2,TGTGCCAGCGGGGGAAGCCGCACCGGGGAGCTGTTTTTT,CASGGSRTGELFF
TRBV3-1,once,-,TRBJ1-1,TGTGCCAGCAGCCAGTATACCGACCTAGGAACTGAAGCTTTCTTT,CASSQYTDLGTEAFF
TRBV2,many,-,TRBJ1-4,TGTGCCAGCAGCGGAAACGGGAGAAGGCTGTTTTTT,CASSGNGRRLFF
TRBV19,many,TRBD1,TRBJ1-2,TGTGCCAGTAGTAATCTCGACAGGGTCCTAGGCTACACCTTC,CASSNLDRVLGYTF
TRBV29-1,few,-,TRBJ2-6,TGCAGCGTTGACGACGGGACCCGCTCTGGGGCCAACGTCCTGACTTTC,CSVDDGTRSGANVLTF
TRBV20-1,many,-,TRBJ2-7,TGCAGTGCTAGGTCTGATCGGGGCGTGGGGGAGCAGTACTTC,CSARSDRGVGEQYF
TRBV11-2,-,-,TRBJ2-7,TGTGCCAGCAGCTTAGACAGGGTCCGAGTCTACAAGCAGTACTTC,CASSLDRVRVYKQYF
TRBV20-1,-,-,TRBJ1-6,TGCAGTGCTAGGGTCTTAGCCAATTCACCCCTCCACTTT,CSARVLANSPLHF
TRBV29-1,-,TRBD1,TRBJ1-2,TGCAGCGTTGAAAGGGGACAGGACTATGGCTACACCTTC,CSVERGQDYGYTF
TRBV7-9,many,-,TRBJ1-1,TGTGCCAGCAGGCCGTCCGCCACTGAAGCTTTCTTT,CASRPSATEAFF
TRBV9,-,-,TRBJ2-5,TGTGCCAGCTCACCATCAGGGCTGGAGACCCAGTACTTC,CASSPSGLETQYF
TRBV7-2,once,-,TRBJ1-1,TGTGCCAGCGGCTTAGATTGGGGGGTCACTGGAGCTTTCTTT,CASGLDWGVTGAFF
TRBV6-6,few,-,TRBJ1-6,TGTGCCAGCAGTTACGACAGAAATAATTCACCCCTCCACTTT,CASSYDRNNSPLHF
TRBV10-3,-,TRBD2,TRBJ2-6,TGTGCCATCAGTGACCTAGCGGGAAGGGCCAACGTCCTGACTTTC,CAISDLAGRANVLTF
TRBV7-2,-,TRBD2,TRBJ2-7,TGTGCCAGCAGCACTTACCGACTAGCGGGAGGGCTGAACAACGAGCAGTACTTC,CASSTYRLAGGLNNEQYF
TRBV7-9,many,-,TRBJ2-6,TGTGCCAGCAGCGTCGCAGGGGCTGGGGCCAACGTCCTGACTTTC,CASSVAGAGANVLTF
TRBV4-1,-,-,TRBJ2-5,TGCGCCAGCAGCCAAGGGTTCAGGCTTGAGGTAGAGACCCAGTACTTC,CASSQGFRLEVETQYF
TRBV6-6,-,-,TRBJ1-2,TGTGCCAGCAGTGAAAAGGAGAAGTTGTATGGCTACACCTTC,CASSEKEKLYGYTF
TRBV6-5,few,TRBD1,TRBJ2-2,TGTGCCAGCAGTTACGTGAGGACAGGGAGCACCGGGGAGCTGTTTTTT,CASSYVRTGSTGELFF
TRBV6-6,-,TRBD1,TRBJ2-2,TGTGCCAGCAGCACCCCGCGGGACAGGGGCCCCGCCGGGGAGCTGTTTTTT,CASSTPRDRGPAGELFF
TRBV2,many,TRBD2,TRBJ2-2,TGTGCCAGCAGTGATCCTAGCGGGAGAGGGGAGCTGTTTTTT,CASSDPSGRGELFF
TRBV7-2,-,-,TRBJ1-1,TGTGCCAGCGGGGCAACCGAAGCTTTCTTT,CASGATEAFF
TRBV4-3,few,TRBD1,TRBJ2-7,TGCGCCAGCAGCGAGGGACAGGGGAATGTCATGGGTTACGAGCAGTACTTC,CASSEGQGNVMGYEQYF
TRBV6-1,-,-,TRBJ1-1,TGTGCCAGCAGTTGGAGGGAGGTGACTGAAGCTTTCTTT,CASSWREVTEAFF
TRBV2,-,-,TRBJ1-3,TGTGCCAGCAGTGAGGGGGCAGACTCTGGAAACACCATATATTTT,CASSEGADSGNTIYF
TRBV9,-,-,TRBJ2-5,TGTGCCAGCAGCGTAGCCGCTGGGCCGGACAGCCAAGAGACCCAGTACTTC,CASSVAAGPDSQETQYF
TRBV18,-,TRBD1,TRBJ1-2,TGTGCCAGCTCACCAGATGGGACAGGCTATGGCTACACCTTC,CASSPDGTGYGYTF
TRBV20-1,few,TRBD1,TRBJ1-6,TGCAGTGCTCAGACAGGGGATAATTCACCCCTCCACTTT,CSAQTGDNSPLHF
TRBV12-3/TRBV12-4,few,-,TRBJ2-7,TGTGCCAGCAGTTTTGGAGGGGCGCTGTACGAGCAGTACTTC,CASSFGGALYEQYF
TRBV7-2,-,TRBD2,TRBJ2-5,TGTGCCAGCAGCCAAGGTTTAAGCGGGGGGACTGAGGAGACCCAGTACTTC,CASSQGLSGGTEETQYF
TRBV10-1,-,-,TRBJ2-5,TGTGCCAGCAGCGCCCCGCATTTCGAGGACAGCCAAGAGACCCAGTACTTC,CASSAPHFEDSQETQYF